This T cell receptor (beta chain) originates from a study of post-analysis software for immune sequencing data. Across the study: Clinical courses comprised relapsing-remitting, secondary progressive and progressive-relapsing multiple sclerosis. Overall study results and limits: Included in a set of roughly 5 TRBV segments more frequent in patients than controls were TRBV5-6, TRBV5-1 and TRBV20-1.

Germline CDR1 reads MDHEN; CDR2 reads SYDVKM. The CDR3 contains 15 residues when both ends are counted. TCR beta cDNA libraries included unique molecular identifiers. TCRdb reprocessed the PCR reads with MiXCR, giving one entry per CDR3 protein. The profile shows hundreds of thousands of distinct CDR3 sequences, 30% of them singletons. With regard to this clonotype: Its antigen is not identified. Because the CDR3's place on the DNA is in doubt, the DNA is left out and the CDR3 is given as listed by TCRdb.

The specimen was blood. The V gene is TRBV28, the J gene TRBJ2-7; no check of the table's D call, TRBD2, against the DNA was made. This sequence originates from a girl aged 5-17 years with multiple sclerosis. The CDR3 sequence: CASSSSGGMTYEQYF.